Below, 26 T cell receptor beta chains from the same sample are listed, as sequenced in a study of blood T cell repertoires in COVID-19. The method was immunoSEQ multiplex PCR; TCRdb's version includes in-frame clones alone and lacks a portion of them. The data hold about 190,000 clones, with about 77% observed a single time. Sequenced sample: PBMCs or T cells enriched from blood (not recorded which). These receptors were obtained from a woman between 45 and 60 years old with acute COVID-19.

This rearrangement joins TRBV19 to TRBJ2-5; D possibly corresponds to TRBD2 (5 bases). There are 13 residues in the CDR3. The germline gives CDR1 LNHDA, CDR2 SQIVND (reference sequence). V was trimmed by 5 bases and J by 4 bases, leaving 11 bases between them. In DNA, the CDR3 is TGTGCCAGTAGTCCCCGAGGGAGAGAGACCCAGTACTTC. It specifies CASSPRGRETQYF. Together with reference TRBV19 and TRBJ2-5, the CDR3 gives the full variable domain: DGGITQSPKYLFRKEGQNVTLSCEQNLNHDAMYWYRQDPGQGLRLIYYSQIVNDFQKGDIAEGYSVSREKKESFPLTVTSAQKNPTAFYLCASSPRGRETQYFGPGTRLLVL.

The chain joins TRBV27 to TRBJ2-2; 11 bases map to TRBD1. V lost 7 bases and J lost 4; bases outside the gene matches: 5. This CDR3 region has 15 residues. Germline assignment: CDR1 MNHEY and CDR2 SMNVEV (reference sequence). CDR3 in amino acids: CASKAGTGGTGELFF. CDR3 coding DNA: TGTGCCAGCAAGGCCGGGACAGGGGGCACCGGGGAGCTGTTTTTT.

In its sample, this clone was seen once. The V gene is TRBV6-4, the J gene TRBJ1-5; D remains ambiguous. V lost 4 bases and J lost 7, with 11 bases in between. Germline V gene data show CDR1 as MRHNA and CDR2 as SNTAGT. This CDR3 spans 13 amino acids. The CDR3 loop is CASSVEEGQPQHF. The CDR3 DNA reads TGTGCCAGCAGTGTCGAGGAGGGACAGCCCCAGCATTTT.

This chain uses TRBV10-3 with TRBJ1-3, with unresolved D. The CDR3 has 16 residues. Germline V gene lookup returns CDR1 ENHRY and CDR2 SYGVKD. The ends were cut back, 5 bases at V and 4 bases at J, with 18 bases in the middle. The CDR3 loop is CAISSSVAGYGNTIYF. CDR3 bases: TGTGCCATCAGTTCGTCCGTGGCAGGCTACGGAAACACCATATATTTT.

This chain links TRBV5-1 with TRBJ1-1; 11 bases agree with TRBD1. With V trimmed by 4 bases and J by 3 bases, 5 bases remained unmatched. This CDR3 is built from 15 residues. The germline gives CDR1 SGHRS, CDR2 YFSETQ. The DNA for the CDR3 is TGCGCCAGCAGCCCCCGGACAGGGGGCGACACTGAAGCTTTCTTT. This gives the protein CASSPRTGGDTEAFF. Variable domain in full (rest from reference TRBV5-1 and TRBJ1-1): KAGVTQTPRYLIKTRGQQVTLSCSPISGHRSVSWYQQTPGQGLQFLFEYFSETQRNKGNFPGRFSGRQFSNSRSEMNVSTLELGDSALYLCASSPRTGGDTEAFFGQGTRLTVV.

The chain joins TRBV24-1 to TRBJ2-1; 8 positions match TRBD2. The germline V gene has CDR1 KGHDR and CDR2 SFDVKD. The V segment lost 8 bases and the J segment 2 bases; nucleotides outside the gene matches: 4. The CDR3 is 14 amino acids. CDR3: CATTGGAPYNEQFF. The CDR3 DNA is TGTGCCACCACCGGGGGGGCCCCCTACAATGAGCAGTTCTTC.

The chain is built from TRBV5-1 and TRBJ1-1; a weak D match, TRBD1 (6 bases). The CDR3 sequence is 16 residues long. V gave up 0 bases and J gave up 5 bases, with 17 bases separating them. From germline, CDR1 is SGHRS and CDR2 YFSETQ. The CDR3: CASSLGGRTARTEAFF. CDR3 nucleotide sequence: TGCGCCAGCAGCTTGGGAGGACGGACAGCGAGGACTGAAGCTTTCTTT.

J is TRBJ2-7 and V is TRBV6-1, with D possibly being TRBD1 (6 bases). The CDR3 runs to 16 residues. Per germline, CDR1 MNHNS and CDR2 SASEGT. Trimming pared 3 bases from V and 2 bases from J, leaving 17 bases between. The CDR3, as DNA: TGTGCCAGCAGTGACCCCCCTAACAGGGCAACCTACGAGCAGTACGTC. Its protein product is CASSDPPNRATYEQYV.

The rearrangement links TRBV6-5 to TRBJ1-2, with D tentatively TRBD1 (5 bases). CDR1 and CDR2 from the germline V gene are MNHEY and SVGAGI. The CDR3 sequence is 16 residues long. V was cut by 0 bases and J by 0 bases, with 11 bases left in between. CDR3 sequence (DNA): TGTGCCAGCAGTTACTCGACAGACCTTCCTAACTATGGCTACACCTTC. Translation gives CASSYSTDLPNYGYTF.

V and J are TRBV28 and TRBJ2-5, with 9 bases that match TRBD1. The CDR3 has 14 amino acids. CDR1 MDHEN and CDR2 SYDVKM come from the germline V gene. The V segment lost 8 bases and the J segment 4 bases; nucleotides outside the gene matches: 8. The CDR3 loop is CASYPQGAAETQYF. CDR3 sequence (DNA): TGTGCCAGCTATCCACAGGGGGCGGCAGAGACCCAGTACTTC.

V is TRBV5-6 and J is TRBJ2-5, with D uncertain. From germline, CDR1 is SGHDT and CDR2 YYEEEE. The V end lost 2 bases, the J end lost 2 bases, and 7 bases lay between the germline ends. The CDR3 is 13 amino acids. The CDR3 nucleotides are TGTGCCAGCAGCTTAAGCCTACAAGAGACCCAGTACTTC. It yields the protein CASSLSLQETQYF.

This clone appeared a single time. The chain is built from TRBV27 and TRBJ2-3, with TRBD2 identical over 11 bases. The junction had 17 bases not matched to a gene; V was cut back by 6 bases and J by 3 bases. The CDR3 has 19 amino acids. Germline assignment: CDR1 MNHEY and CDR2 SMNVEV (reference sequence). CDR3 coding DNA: TGTGCCAGCAGCCGAAGGGGGCTAGCGGGGGGCCCTTGGACAGATACGCAGTATTTT. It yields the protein CASSRRGLAGGPWTDTQYF.

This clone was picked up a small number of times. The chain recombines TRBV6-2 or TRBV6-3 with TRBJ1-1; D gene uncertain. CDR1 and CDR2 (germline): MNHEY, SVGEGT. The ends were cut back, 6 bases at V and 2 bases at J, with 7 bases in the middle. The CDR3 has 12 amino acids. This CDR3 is CASSRTNTEAFF. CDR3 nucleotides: TGTGCCAGCAGCAGAACAAACACTGAAGCTTTCTTT.

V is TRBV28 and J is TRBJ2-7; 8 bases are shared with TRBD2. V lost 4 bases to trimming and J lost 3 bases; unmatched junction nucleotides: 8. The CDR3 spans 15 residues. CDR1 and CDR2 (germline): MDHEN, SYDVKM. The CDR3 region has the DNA TGTGCCAGCAGTTCCGCGGGGGGAGGGAGCTACGAGCAGTACGTC. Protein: CASSSAGGGSYEQYV.

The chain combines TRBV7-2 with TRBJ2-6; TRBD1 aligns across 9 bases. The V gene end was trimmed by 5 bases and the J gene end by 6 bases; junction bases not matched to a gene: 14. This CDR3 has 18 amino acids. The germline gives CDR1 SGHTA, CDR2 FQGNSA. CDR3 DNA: TGTGCCAGCAGCGTAGGCCCCGGACAGGGGCCTTTGGCCAACGTCCTGACTTTC. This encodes CASSVGPGQGPLANVLTF.

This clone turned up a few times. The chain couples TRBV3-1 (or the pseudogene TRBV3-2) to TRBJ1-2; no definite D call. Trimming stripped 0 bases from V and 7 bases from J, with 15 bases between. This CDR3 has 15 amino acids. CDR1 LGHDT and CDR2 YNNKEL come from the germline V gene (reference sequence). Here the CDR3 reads CASSQDNEVSSGYTF. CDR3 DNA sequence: TGTGCCAGCAGCCAAGATAACGAGGTCTCGTCTGGCTACACCTTC.

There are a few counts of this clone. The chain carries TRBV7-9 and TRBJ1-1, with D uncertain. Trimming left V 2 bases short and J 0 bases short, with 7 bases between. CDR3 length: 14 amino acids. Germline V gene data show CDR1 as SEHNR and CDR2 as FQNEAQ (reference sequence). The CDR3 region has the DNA TGTGCCAGCAGCTTACTCCGGGTGAACACTGAAGCTTTCTTT. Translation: CASSLLRVNTEAFF.

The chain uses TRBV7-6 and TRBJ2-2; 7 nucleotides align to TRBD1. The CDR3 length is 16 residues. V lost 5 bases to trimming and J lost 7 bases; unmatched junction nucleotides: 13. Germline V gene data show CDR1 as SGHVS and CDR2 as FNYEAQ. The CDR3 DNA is TGTGCCAGCAGCGCGAGAGGGGGCCGGGATCACGGGGAGCTGTTTTTT. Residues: CASSARGGRDHGELFF.

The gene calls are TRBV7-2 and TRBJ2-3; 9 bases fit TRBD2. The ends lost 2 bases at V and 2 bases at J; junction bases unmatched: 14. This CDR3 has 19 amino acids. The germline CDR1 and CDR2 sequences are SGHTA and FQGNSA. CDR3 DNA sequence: TGTGCCAGCAGCTTACCCCTACTGGGAGCGGGGGGCCACACAGATACGCAGTATTTT. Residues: CASSLPLLGAGGHTDTQYF.

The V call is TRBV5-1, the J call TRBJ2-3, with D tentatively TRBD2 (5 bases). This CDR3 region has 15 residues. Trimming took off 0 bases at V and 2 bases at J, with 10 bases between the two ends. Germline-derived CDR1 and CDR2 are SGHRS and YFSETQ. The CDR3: CASSLGPGVTDTQYF. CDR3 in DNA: TGCGCCAGCAGCTTGGGTCCCGGGGTCACAGATACGCAGTATTTT.

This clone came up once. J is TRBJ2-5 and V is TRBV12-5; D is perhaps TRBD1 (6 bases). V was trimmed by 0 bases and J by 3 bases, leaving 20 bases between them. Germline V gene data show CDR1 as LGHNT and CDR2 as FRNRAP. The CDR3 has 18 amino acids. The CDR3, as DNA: TGTGCTAGTGGTTTGGTGACAGGACCGGGACCCAAAGAAGAGACCCAGTACTTC. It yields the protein CASGLVTGPGPKEETQYF.

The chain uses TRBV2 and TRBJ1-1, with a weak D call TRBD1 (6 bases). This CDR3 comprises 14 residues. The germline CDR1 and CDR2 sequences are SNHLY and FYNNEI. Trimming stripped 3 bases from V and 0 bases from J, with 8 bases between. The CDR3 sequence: CASSDKGVNTEAFF. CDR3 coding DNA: TGTGCCAGCAGTGATAAGGGGGTGAACACTGAAGCTTTCTTT.

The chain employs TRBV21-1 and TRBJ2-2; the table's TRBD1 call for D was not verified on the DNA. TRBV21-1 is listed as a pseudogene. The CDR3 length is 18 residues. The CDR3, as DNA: TGTGCCAGCACCCGGACAGGGGAAGACACCCGGAACACCGGGGAGCTGTTTTTT. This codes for CASTRTGEDTRNTGELFF.

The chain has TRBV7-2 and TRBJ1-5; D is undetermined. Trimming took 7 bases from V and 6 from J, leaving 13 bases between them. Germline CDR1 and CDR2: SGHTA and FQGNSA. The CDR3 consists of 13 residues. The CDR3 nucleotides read TGTGCCAGCACTTCCCAGCGGGGTCAGCCCCAGCATTTT. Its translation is CASTSQRGQPQHF. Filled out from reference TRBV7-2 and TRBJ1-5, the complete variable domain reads GAGVSQSPSNKVTEKGKDVELRCDPISGHTALYWYRQSLGQGLEFLIYFQGNSAPDKSGLPSDRFSAERTGGSVSTLTIQRTQQEDSAVYLCASTSQRGQPQHFGDGTRLSIL.

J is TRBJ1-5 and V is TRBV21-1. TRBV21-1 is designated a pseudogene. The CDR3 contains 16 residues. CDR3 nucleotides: TGTGCCAGCAACAATAAACCCTGGGGGGAAAATCAGCCCCAGCATTTT. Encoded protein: CASNNKPWGENQPQHF.

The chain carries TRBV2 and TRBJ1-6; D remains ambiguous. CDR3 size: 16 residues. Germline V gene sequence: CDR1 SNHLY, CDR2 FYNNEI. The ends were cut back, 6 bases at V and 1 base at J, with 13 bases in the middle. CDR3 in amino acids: CASRRLGRSYNSPLHF. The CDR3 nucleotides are TGTGCCAGCAGGAGACTAGGGCGATCCTATAATTCACCCCTCCACTTT.